This T cell receptor beta chain was identified during a study of identical twins. CDR1 LNHNV and CDR2 YYDKDF come from the germline V gene (reference sequence). Trimming took 5 bases from V and 8 from J, leaving 10 bases between them. This CDR3 has 11 amino acids. This clonotype was counted at least ten times. TCRdb re-called the 5' RACE reads with MiXCR, one entry per CDR3 protein. The sample has about 150,000 distinct CDR3 sequences; under 4.5% are singletons. The J gene is TRBJ2-7, the V gene TRBV15, with D possibly matching TRBD1 (6 bases). The sample comprised memory T cells sorted from blood. This clonotype originated in a man younger than 35 in good health. The CDR3: CATSEQGKQYF. CDR3 DNA: TGTGCCACCAGCGAGCAGGGGAAGCAGTACTTC.